These 30 T cell receptor beta chains originate from one sample sequenced in a study of Tregs in tolerant kidney transplant recipients. Recipients received nonmyeloablative bone marrow transplants from related graft donors, with transient mixed chimerism. Profiling relied on immunoSEQ multiplex PCR, and the TCRdb table lists in-frame clones only, not all of them. This repertoire includes 14,000 or so clones. The sample in question was CD8+ T cells from blood (PBMCs), obtained 6 months after the transplant. The receptors stem from a human patient who received a combined kidney and bone marrow transplant. Some of the T cells might come from the graft donor.

In the case of this clone: The junction shows a germline mismatch at one end, possibly a read error. The read falls 3 residues short of the CDR3 end, and the missing part is taken from the germline J gene. V and J are TRBV7-8 and TRBJ2-7, with TRBD2 identical over 8 bases. This CDR3 is built from 15 residues. CDR1 and CDR2 (germline): SGHVS, FQNEAQ. CDR3 bases read: TGTCCCAGCAGCTTTACCGGGACTAGGTCCTACGAG. Amino acids: CPSSFTGTRSYE. The complete CDR3 reads CPSSFTGTRSYEQYF.

Turning to this clone: The read terminates 3 residues ahead of where the CDR3 ends, so the germline J gene completes it. The V call is TRBV7-6, the J call TRBJ2-7; no firm D call. Germline V lookup: CDR1 SGHVS, CDR2 FNYEAQ. V gave up 2 bases and J gave up 0 bases, with 11 bases separating them. This CDR3 region has 15 residues. CDR3 in amino acids: CASSLLSSSSYEQYF. CDR3 DNA (partial): TGTGCCAGCAGCTTACTATCCTCAAGCTCCTACGAG.

Note on this clone: The read finishes 3 residues shy of the CDR3 end, and the germline J gene is used to complete it. V gene TRBV5-5 combines with J gene TRBJ1-5, with D possibly matching TRBD1 (6 bases). The CDR3 runs 14 residues. Deletions cut 4 bases from V and 7 bases from J, with 15 bases between. Germline lookup yields CDR1 SGHKS and CDR2 YYEKEE (reference sequence). The CDR3: CASSPWLGGQPQHF. The sequenced part of the CDR3 DNA is TGTGCCAGCAGCCCTTGGTTAGGGGGACAGCCC.

About this clone itself: The read finishes 3 residues shy of the CDR3 end, and the germline J gene is used to complete it. The V gene is TRBV7-8, the J gene TRBJ2-3; TRBD2 matches 9 bases. V was pared by 2 bases and J by 2 bases, with 2 bases of the junction left unmatched. CDR3 length equals 15 residues. In germline, CDR1 is SGHVS, CDR2 FQNEAQ. The CDR3: CASSLLAGATDTQYF. Partial CDR3 DNA: TGTGCCAGCAGCTTATTAGCGGGGGCCACAGATACG.

Of note for this clone: The CDR3 end falls 3 residues outside the read, so it is completed with the germline J gene. This chain connects TRBV4-1 to TRBJ2-2, with D perhaps assigned TRBD1 or TRBD2 (5 bases each). The CDR3 consists of 15 residues. Trimming took 4 bases from V and 4 from J, leaving 13 bases between them. Germline V CDR1 and CDR2: MGHRA, YSYEKL. CDR3 residues: CASSRAPGSTGELFF. CDR3 DNA (partial): TGCGCCAGCAGCCGAGCACCAGGGAGCACCGGGGAG.

CDR3 amino acids: CASSPTSGGPYNEQFF. CDR3 DNA, as far as it was read: TGCGCCAGCAGCCCGACTAGCGGGGGACCCTACAATGAG. The chain couples TRBV5-1 to TRBJ2-1, with 12 positions matching TRBD2. The CDR3 is cut off 3 residues early in the read; its end comes from the germline J gene. The length of the CDR3 is 16 residues. Germline V gives CDR1 SGHRS, CDR2 YFSETQ. V trimming: 4 bases; J trimming: 2 bases; junction bases outside the gene matches: 4.

In regard to this clone: The read stops 3 residues short of the end of the CDR3; the missing end is completed from the germline J gene. This rearrangement joins TRBV20-1 to TRBJ2-1; TRBD2 agrees at 8 bases. The V segment lost 3 bases and the J segment 4 bases; nucleotides outside the gene matches: 8. The CDR3 has 15 amino acids. In germline, CDR1 is DFQATT, CDR2 SNEGSKA (reference sequence). Here the CDR3 reads CSARELAETYNEQFF. Partial CDR3 DNA: TGCAGTGCTAGGGAACTAGCGGAAACATACAATGAG.

Worth noting for this clone: The read halts 3 residues ahead of the CDR3 end, with the missing end drawn from the germline J gene. The V call is TRBV19, the J call TRBJ2-2; TRBD2 aligns across 9 bases. CDR3 length equals 16 residues. CDR1 and CDR2 (germline): LNHDA, SQIVND (reference sequence). Germline trimming cut 3 bases from V and 4 bases from J; bases unmatched to any gene: 6. The CDR3 reads CASSIGLAGFTGELFF. CDR3 DNA (partial): TGTGCCAGTAGTATTGGGCTAGCGGGGTTCACCGGGGAG.

A remark on this clone: Sequencing ends 3 residues short of the CDR3 end; the germline J gene provides the rest. The chain carries TRBV4-1 and TRBJ2-7; no firm D call. Trimming cost V 0 bases and J 2 bases, with 5 bases left between them. Germline assignment: CDR1 MGHRA and CDR2 YSYEKL. There are 13 residues in the CDR3. CDR3 protein: CASSQDRTYEQYF. The sequenced part of the CDR3 DNA is TGCGCCAGCAGCCAAGACAGGACCTACGAG.

The CDR3 bases that were read are TGCAGCGTGAATATGGACTCAGCAACTAATGAAAAA. This gives the protein CSVNMDSATNEK. The whole CDR3 sequence reads CSVNMDSATNEKLFF. The chain joins TRBV29-1 to TRBJ1-4, with D unresolved. The CDR3 end falls 3 residues outside the read, so it is completed with the germline J gene. Trimming shortened V by 6 bases and J by 0 bases, and 14 bases separated the two germline ends. The CDR3 contains 15 residues. Germline V gene lookup returns CDR1 SQVTM and CDR2 ANQGSEA.

Concerning this clone itself: The CDR3 end is not reached by the read, which stops 3 residues before it; the germline J gene fills it in. The rearrangement links TRBV7-9 to TRBJ1-6; 7 nucleotides agree with TRBD1. V lost 2 bases to trimming and J lost 7 bases; unmatched junction nucleotides: 5. The CDR3 totals 15 residues. CDR1 and CDR2 from the germline V gene are SEHNR and FQNEAQ (reference sequence). CDR3 amino acids: CASSLLQGRNSPLHF. CDR3 DNA, as far as it was read: TGTGCCAGCAGCTTATTACAGGGGAGAAATTCACCC.

To note about this clone: The read halts 3 residues ahead of the CDR3 end, with the missing end drawn from the germline J gene. The genes are TRBV5-6 and TRBJ2-7; 10 positions agree with TRBD1. This CDR3 has 15 residues. The germline V gene has CDR1 SGHDT and CDR2 YYEEEE. Losses at the gene ends were 4 bases for V and 2 bases for J; bases not matched to a gene: 6. The CDR3: CASSPGGQGAYEQYF. CDR3 bases read: TGTGCCAGCAGCCCGGGCGGACAGGGGGCCTACGAG. The full variable domain, its missing parts supplied by reference TRBV5-6 and TRBJ2-7, is DAGVTQSPTHLIKTRGQQVTLRCSPKSGHDTVSWYQQALGQGPQFIFQYYEEEERQRGNFPDRFSGHQFPNYSSELNVNALLLGDSALYLCASSPGGQGAYEQYFGPGTRLTVT.

Remarks on this clone: The read halts 3 residues ahead of the CDR3 end, with the missing end drawn from the germline J gene. The genes are TRBV6-2 or TRBV6-3 and TRBJ2-7; D remains ambiguous. Trimming left V 2 bases short and J 1 base short, with 6 bases between. The CDR3 consists of 13 residues. The V gene's germline CDR1 is MNHEY and CDR2 SVGEGT. Partial CDR3 DNA: TGTGCCAGCAGTTACGTCCAATCCTACGAG. This sequence encodes CASSYVQSYE. The whole CDR3 region reads CASSYVQSYEQYF.

Turning to this clone: The read terminates 3 residues before the CDR3 end, so the remaining end is supplied by the germline J gene. The chain carries TRBV7-9 and TRBJ2-7; 10 bases match TRBD2. This CDR3 comprises 15 residues. V was clipped by 2 bases and J by 6 bases; unmatched bases: 7. The V gene's germline CDR1 is SEHNR and CDR2 FQNEAQ (reference sequence). CDR3 DNA (partial): TGTGCCAGCAGCTTACCCACTAGCGGGATTCTCGAG. This encodes CASSLPTSGILE. The complete CDR3 reads CASSLPTSGILEQYF. Complete variable domain (other parts from reference TRBV7-9 and TRBJ2-7): DTGVSQNPRHKITKRGQNVTFRCDPISEHNRLYWYRQTLGQGPEFLTYFQNEAQLEKSRLLSDRFSAERPKGSFSTLEIQRTEQGDSAMYLCASSLPTSGILEQYFGPGTRLTVT.

Concerning this clone itself: The read ends 3 residues shy of where the CDR3 ends; the end is completed using the germline J gene. This sequence joins TRBV6-4 and TRBJ2-1; D not certain. CDR1 MRHNA and CDR2 SNTAGT come from the germline V gene. The CDR3 contains 15 residues. V shed 10 bases and J shed 8 bases, with 24 bases lying between them. The CDR3 protein is CATNSQRVRGDEQFF. The DNA read from the CDR3 is TGTGCCACCAATTCCCAACGGGTGAGAGGAGATGAG.

Comments on this clone: Sequencing ends 3 residues short of the CDR3 end; the germline J gene provides the rest. The chain combines TRBV6-2 or TRBV6-3 with TRBJ2-3; 7 bases line up with TRBD1. Per the germline V gene, CDR1 is MNHEY and CDR2 is SVGEGT. The CDR3 extends over 15 amino acids. The CDR3 sequence is CASNTDRAPQETQYF. CDR3 DNA, as far as it was read: TGTGCCAGCAATACAGACAGGGCCCCTCAAGAGACG.

Points on this clone: Sequencing ends 3 residues short of the CDR3 end; the germline J gene provides the rest. The chain has TRBV14 and TRBJ2-7; D not resolved. The CDR3 contains 14 residues. Germline V gives CDR1 SGHDN, CDR2 FVKESK. V gave up 1 base and J gave up 4 bases, with 11 bases separating them. The CDR3 here is CASSQGGIGYEQYF. The sequenced CDR3 bases are TGTGCCAGCAGCCAAGGCGGAATCGGGTACGAG.

In regard to this clone: The read terminates 3 residues ahead of where the CDR3 ends, so the germline J gene completes it. This chain links TRBV5-1 with TRBJ2-1; the match to TRBD2 covers 7 bases. Trimming took 4 bases from V and 1 from J; bases not matched to a gene: 8. Germline V gene lookup returns CDR1 SGHRS and CDR2 YFSETQ. CDR3 length: 16 amino acids. The CDR3 protein is CASSETSRTSYNEQFF. CDR3 DNA, as far as it was read: TGCGCCAGCAGCGAGACTAGCAGAACTTCCTACAATGAG.

For this clone: The read terminates 3 residues ahead of where the CDR3 ends, so the germline J gene completes it. The gene calls are TRBV6-1 and TRBJ2-1; TRBD2 matches at 8 bases. Unmatched junction bases numbered 2, after V lost 0 bases and J lost 4 bases. Looked up from germline, CDR1 is MNHNS and CDR2 is SASEGT. The CDR3 length is 15 residues. The sequenced part of the CDR3 DNA is TGTGCCAGCAGTGAAGCCAGCGGGGGTTACAATGAG. Its protein is CASSEASGGYNE. The CDR3 in full is CASSEASGGYNEQFF.

A remark on this clone: From the germline J gene comes the end of the CDR3, since the read stops 3 residues before it. The V gene is TRBV19, the J gene TRBJ2-7; D not resolved. Looked up from germline, CDR1 is LNHDA and CDR2 is SQIVND (reference sequence). The ends were cut back, 1 base at V and 6 bases at J, with 7 bases in the middle. The CDR3 totals 12 residues. CDR3: CASSIGGAEQYF. The sequenced part of the CDR3 DNA is TGTGCCAGTAGTATAGGAGGTGCCGAG.

Worth noting for this clone: The CDR3 extends 3 residues past the end of the read, so its final part is completed from the germline J gene. V and J are TRBV6-1 and TRBJ1-4, with TRBD1 as a possible D gene (5 bases). The CDR3 spans 16 residues. The germline V gene has CDR1 MNHNS and CDR2 SASEGT. Trimming removed 4 bases at V and 4 bases at J, with 16 bases between. The chain's CDR3 is CASSALGHLFNEKLFF. CDR3 DNA, as far as it was read: TGTGCCAGCAGTGCCTTGGGGCACCTCTTTAATGAAAAA.

This clone is called medium-sized based on its frequency. Incomplete CDR3 DNA: TGTGCCAGCAGTTCCCAGACAGGGCCTAATGAAAAG. Translating gives CASSSQTGPNEK. The complete CDR3 protein is CASSSQTGPNEKLFF. V is TRBV28 and J is TRBJ2-2; TRBD1 agrees at 7 bases. The CDR3 extends 3 residues past the end of the read, so its final part is completed from the germline J gene. CDR1 and CDR2 (germline): MDHEN, SYDVKM. The CDR3 is 15 amino acids.

Turning to this clone: The CDR3 goes on 3 residues after the read ends, and that part is filled in from the germline J gene. The rearrangement links TRBV2 to TRBJ1-2; D is undetermined. The CDR3 extends over 14 amino acids. Looked up from germline, CDR1 is SNHLY and CDR2 is FYNNEI. The CDR3: CASSDGPQPSGYTF. The DNA read from the CDR3 is TGTGCCAGCAGTGATGGACCCCAACCTAGCGGC.

For this clone: The read gets to within 3 residues of the CDR3 end, and the germline J gene fills in the rest. The chain employs TRBV29-1 and TRBJ2-7, with a possible D match to TRBD2 (6 bases). The germline V and J ends were trimmed by 3 bases and 3 bases, with 12 bases remaining between them. The CDR3 consists of 13 residues. Germline V gives CDR1 SQVTM, CDR2 ANQGSEA. The covered CDR3 bases are TGCAGCGTTGAGGTGGAGACTAGCTACGAG. It yields the protein CSVEVETSYE. The whole CDR3 is CSVEVETSYEQYF.

As for this clone: With the read ending 3 residues before the CDR3 end, the germline J gene is used to fill in that end. This rearrangement joins TRBV5-5 to TRBJ2-4; D is possibly TRBD2 (6 bases). This CDR3 has 14 residues. From germline, CDR1 is SGHKS and CDR2 YYEKEE (reference sequence). Trimming pared 2 bases from V and 1 base from J, leaving 7 bases between. The CDR3 reads CASSFGGAKNIQYF. CDR3 bases read: TGTGCCAGCAGCTTCGGGGGTGCCAAAAACATT.

In regard to this clone: The sequenced fragment ends 3 residues before the CDR3 boundary, so the rest is inferred from the germline J gene. The gene calls are TRBV30 and TRBJ2-7; no firm D call. This CDR3 has 11 amino acids. V lost 0 bases to trimming and J lost 4 bases, with 4 bases between them. Looked up from germline, CDR1 is GTSNPN and CDR2 is SVGIG (reference sequence). The DNA read from the CDR3 is TGTGCCTGGAGTGTAGGTTACGAG. It codes for CAWSVGYE. The full CDR3 protein reads CAWSVGYEQYF.

The CDR3 DNA, read in part, is TGTGCCAGCAGCTTGGTTGGGACTTCACAAGAGACC. Its translation is CASSLVGTSQET. The whole CDR3 region reads CASSLVGTSQETQYF. The rearrangement joins TRBV5-4 to TRBJ2-5; possibly TRBD2 for D (6 bases). The sequence runs out 3 residues before the end of the CDR3; the remainder is reconstructed from the germline J gene. CDR1 is SGHNT and CDR2 is YYREEE in the germline V gene (reference sequence). Trimming took off 0 bases at V and 2 bases at J, with 11 bases between the two ends. The CDR3 runs 15 residues.

Concerning this clone: The read finishes 3 residues shy of the CDR3 end, and the germline J gene is used to complete it. V gene TRBV2 combines with J gene TRBJ2-3; no clear D gene. The ends were cut back, 7 bases at V and 1 base at J, with 6 bases in the middle. The CDR3 is made up of 12 amino acids. Germline CDR1 is SNHLY and CDR2 is FYNNEI. The chain's CDR3 is CASITGTDTQYF. Incomplete CDR3 DNA: TGTGCCAGCATTACAGGCACAGATACG.

On this clone: The CDR3 end is not reached by the read, which stops 3 residues before it; the germline J gene fills it in. The rearrangement links TRBV5-5 to TRBJ2-5; D call uncertain. The CDR3 contains 14 residues. Trimming pared 4 bases from V and 1 base from J, leaving 11 bases between. CDR1 is SGHKS and CDR2 is YYEKEE in the germline V gene (reference sequence). The CDR3 sequence is CASSQIGSQETQYF. The sequenced CDR3 bases are TGTGCCAGCAGCCAAATAGGGTCCCAAGAGACC.

Concerning this clone: The CDR3 end falls 3 residues outside the read, so it is completed with the germline J gene. The gene calls are TRBV10-3 and TRBJ2-6, with 8 bases matching TRBD1. J was trimmed by 4 bases and V by 4 bases; bases with no gene match: 6. This CDR3 has 16 residues. From germline, CDR1 is ENHRY and CDR2 SYGVKD. CDR3 protein: CAISGTTGVGANVLTF. The DNA read from the CDR3 is TGTGCCATCAGTGGGACGACAGGGGTCGGGGCCAACGTC.